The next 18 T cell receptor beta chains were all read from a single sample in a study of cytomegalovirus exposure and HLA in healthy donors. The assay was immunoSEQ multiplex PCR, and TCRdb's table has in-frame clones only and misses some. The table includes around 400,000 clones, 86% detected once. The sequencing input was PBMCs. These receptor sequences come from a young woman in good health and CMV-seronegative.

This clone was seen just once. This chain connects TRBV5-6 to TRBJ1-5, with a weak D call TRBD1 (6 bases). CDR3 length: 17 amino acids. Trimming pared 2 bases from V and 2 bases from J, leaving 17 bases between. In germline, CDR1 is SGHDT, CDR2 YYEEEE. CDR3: CASSFQASGVGNQPQHF. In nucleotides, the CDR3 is TGTGCCAGCAGCTTTCAGGCCTCAGGGGTTGGCAATCAGCCCCAGCATTTT.

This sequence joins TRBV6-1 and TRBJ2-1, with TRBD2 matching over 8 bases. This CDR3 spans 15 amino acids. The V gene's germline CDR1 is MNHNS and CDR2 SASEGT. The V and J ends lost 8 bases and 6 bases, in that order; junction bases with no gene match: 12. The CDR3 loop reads CASGAHSGIANEQFF. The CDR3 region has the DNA TGTGCCAGCGGGGCTCATAGCGGGATAGCCAATGAGCAGTTCTTC.

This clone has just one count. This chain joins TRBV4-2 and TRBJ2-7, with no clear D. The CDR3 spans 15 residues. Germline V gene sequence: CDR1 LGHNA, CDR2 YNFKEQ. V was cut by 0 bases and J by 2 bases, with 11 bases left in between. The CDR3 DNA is TGTGCCAGCAGCCAAGATTCGTCTGCTACCTACGAGCAGTACTTC. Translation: CASSQDSSATYEQYF.

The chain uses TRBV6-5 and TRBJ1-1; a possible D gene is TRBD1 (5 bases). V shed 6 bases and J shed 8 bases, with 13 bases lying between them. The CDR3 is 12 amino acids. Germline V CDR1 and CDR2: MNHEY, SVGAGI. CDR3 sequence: CASRSGLSEAFF. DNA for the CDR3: TGTGCCAGCAGATCAGGGCTTAGCGAAGCTTTCTTT.

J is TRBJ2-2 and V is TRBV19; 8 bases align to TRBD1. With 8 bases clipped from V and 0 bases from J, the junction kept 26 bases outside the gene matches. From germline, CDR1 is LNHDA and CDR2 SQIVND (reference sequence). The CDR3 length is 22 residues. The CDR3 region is CASGWTGPLANLKFANTGELFF. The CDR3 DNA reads TGTGCCAGTGGCTGGACAGGGCCTCTCGCTAATCTTAAATTCGCGAACACCGGGGAGCTGTTTTTT.

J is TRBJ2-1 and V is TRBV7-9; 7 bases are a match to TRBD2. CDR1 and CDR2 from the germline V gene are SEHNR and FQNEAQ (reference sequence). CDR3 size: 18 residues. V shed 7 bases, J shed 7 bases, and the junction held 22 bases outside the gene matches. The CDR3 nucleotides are TGTGCCAGCATCCCTGGGGGGGTCTCCCTTACGAGGAGAAATGAGCAGTTCTTC. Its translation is CASIPGGVSLTRRNEQFF. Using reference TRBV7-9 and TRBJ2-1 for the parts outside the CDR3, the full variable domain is DTGVSQNPRHKITKRGQNVTFRCDPISEHNRLYWYRQTLGQGPEFLTYFQNEAQLEKSRLLSDRFSAERPKGSFSTLEIQRTEQGDSAMYLCASIPGGVSLTRRNEQFFGPGTRLTVL.

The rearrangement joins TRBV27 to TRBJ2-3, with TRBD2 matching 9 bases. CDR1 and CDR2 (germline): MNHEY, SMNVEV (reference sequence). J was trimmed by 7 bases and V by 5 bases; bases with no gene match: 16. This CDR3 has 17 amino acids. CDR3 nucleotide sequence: TGTGCCAGCAGTGACTCACCGGGACTAGCAGAATCAAATACGCAGTATTTT. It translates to CASSDSPGLAESNTQYF.

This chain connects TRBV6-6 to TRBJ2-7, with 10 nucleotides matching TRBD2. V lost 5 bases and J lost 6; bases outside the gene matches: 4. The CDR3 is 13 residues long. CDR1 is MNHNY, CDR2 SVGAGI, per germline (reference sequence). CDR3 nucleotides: TGTGCCAGCAGTACTAGCGGGGCGGGCGAGCAGTACTTC. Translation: CASSTSGAGEQYF.

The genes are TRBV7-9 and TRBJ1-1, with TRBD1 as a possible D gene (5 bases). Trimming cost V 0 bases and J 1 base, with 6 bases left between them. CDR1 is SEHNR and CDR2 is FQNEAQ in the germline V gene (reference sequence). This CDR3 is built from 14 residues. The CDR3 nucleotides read TGTGCCAGCAGCTTAGCGGGGGGGAACACTGAAGCTTTCTTT. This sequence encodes CASSLAGGNTEAFF.

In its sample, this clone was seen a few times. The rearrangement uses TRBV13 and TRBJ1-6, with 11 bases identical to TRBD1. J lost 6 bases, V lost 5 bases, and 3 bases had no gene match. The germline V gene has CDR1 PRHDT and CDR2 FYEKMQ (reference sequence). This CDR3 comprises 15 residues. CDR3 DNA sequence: TGTGCCAGCAGCCGGACAGGGGGCAGTAATTCACCCCTCCACTTT. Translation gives CASSRTGGSNSPLHF.

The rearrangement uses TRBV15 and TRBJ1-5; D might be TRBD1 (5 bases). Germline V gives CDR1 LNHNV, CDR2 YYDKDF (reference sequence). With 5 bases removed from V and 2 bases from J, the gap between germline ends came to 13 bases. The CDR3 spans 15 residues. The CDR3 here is CATSARREGNQPQHF. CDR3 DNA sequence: TGTGCCACCAGCGCTCGCAGGGAAGGCAATCAGCCCCAGCATTTT.

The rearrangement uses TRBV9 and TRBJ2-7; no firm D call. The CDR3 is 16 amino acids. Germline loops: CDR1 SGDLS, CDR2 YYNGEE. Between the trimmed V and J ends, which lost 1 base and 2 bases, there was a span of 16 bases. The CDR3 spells CASSVISGGLAYEQYF. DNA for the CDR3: TGTGCCAGCAGCGTAATTTCTGGCGGCCTTGCCTACGAGCAGTACTTC. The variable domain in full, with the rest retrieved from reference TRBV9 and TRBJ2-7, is DSGVTQTPKHLITATGQRVTLRCSPRSGDLSVYWYQQSLDQGLQFLIQYYNGEERAKGNILERFSAQQFPDLHSELNLSSLELGDSALYFCASSVISGGLAYEQYFGPGTRLTVT.

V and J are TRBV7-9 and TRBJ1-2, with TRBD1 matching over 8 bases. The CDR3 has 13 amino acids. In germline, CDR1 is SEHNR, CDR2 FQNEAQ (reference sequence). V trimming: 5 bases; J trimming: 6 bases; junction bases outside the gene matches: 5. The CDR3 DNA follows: TGTGCCAGCAGCATGGACAGGGCGGATGGCTACACCTTC. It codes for CASSMDRADGYTF.

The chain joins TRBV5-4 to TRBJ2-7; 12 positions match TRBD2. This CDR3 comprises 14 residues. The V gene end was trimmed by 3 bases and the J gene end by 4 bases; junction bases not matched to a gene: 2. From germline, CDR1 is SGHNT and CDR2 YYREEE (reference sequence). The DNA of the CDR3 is TGTGCCAGCAGCTCTAGCGGGGGGGGATACGAGCAGTACTTC. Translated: CASSSSGGGYEQYF.

The chain's CDR3 is CASSAPGTPGEQYF. The CDR3 nucleotides read TGTGCCAGCAGCGCTCCAGGAACCCCGGGGGAGCAGTACTTC. The V call is TRBV16, the J call TRBJ2-7; D is possibly TRBD2 (5 bases). Germline V gene lookup returns CDR1 KGHSY and CDR2 FQNENV. The CDR3 runs to 14 residues. The germline V and J ends were trimmed by 5 bases and 7 bases, with 18 bases remaining between them.

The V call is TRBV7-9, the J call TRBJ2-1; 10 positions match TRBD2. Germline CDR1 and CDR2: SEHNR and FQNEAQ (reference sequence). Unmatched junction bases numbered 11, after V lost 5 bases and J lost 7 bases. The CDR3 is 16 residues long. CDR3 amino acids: CASSPRTSGNRNEQFF. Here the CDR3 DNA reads TGTGCCAGCAGCCCCCGGACTAGCGGTAACCGAAATGAGCAGTTCTTC.

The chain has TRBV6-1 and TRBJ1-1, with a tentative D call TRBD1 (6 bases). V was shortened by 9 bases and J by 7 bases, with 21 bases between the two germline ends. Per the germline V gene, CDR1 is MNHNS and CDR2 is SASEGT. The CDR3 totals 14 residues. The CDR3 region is CASFLRGGRIEAFF. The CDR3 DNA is TGTGCCAGTTTCCTCAGGGGCGGTAGGATTGAAGCTTTCTTT.

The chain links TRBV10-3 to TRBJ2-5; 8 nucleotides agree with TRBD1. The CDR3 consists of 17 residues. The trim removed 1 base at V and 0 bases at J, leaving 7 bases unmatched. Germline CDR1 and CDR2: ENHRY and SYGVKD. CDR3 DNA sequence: TGTGCCATCAGTGAGTTTCGGCCGGGACAGGACCAAGAGACCCAGTACTTC. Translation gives CAISEFRPGQDQETQYF.